The 25 T cell receptor beta chains given below trace back to one sample, sequenced in a study of T cell changes during pregnancy in multiple sclerosis (dated by TCRdb to the late 2010s). Library generation was performed with the immunoSEQ multiplex PCR assay. Not all clones reach the TCRdb copy of this immuneACCESS table, which keeps in-frame sequences only. Checked studies attribute under half of the gap to unresolved V genes and leave the rest unexplained. The sample table lists about 40,000 clones, around 94% of them with a count of one. More than 1.5% of the sample rests with the top ten. Sample: peripheral blood, taken in the third trimester of pregnancy. These receptors all stem from a female donor with multiple sclerosis, enrolled in a pregnancy study.

This clone was counted only a few times. The chain links TRBV4-2 to TRBJ2-2; the D gene is possibly TRBD2 (7 bases). V lost 2 bases and J 6 bases, leaving 25 bases between the germline ends. This CDR3 has 19 residues. CDR1 and CDR2 (germline): LGHNA, YNFKEQ. The CDR3 region has the DNA TGTGCCAGCAGCCAACTCCGGGGCTCCGAGGGGGGGGTTTCCGGGGAGCTGTTTTTT. Its translation: CASSQLRGSEGGVSGELFF.

The rearrangement uses TRBV9 and TRBJ2-7, with 11 bases identical to TRBD1. The CDR3 is 15 residues long. Germline values: CDR1 SGDLS, CDR2 YYNGEE. J was trimmed by 7 bases and V by 3 bases; bases with no gene match: 9. CDR3 in amino acids: CASSEFGQGAEEQYF. For the CDR3, the DNA is TGTGCCAGCAGCGAGTTTGGACAGGGGGCGGAAGAGCAGTACTTC.

Here the CDR3 DNA reads TGTGCCAGCAGTGGAGAGGGGGCTATTGAGACCCAGTACTTC. This gives the protein CASSGEGAIETQYF. The gene calls are TRBV6-5 and TRBJ2-5; 7 bases fit TRBD1. V was pared by 5 bases and J by 5 bases, with 8 bases of the junction left unmatched. This CDR3 region has 14 residues. From germline, CDR1 is MNHEY and CDR2 SVGAGI.

This chain links TRBV30 with TRBJ2-7; 10 positions agree with TRBD1. Germline CDR1 is GTSNPN and CDR2 is SVGIG (reference sequence). Trimming removed 3 bases from V and 5 bases from J; junction bases left unmatched: 4. CDR3 size: 13 residues. The CDR3 DNA follows: TGTGCCTGGAGGGGGACAGGGGTTAACGAGCAGTACTTC. Translation gives CAWRGTGVNEQYF.

V gene TRBV19 combines with J gene TRBJ2-1; perhaps TRBD1 as D (6 bases). This CDR3 has 14 amino acids. V shed 2 bases and J shed 5 bases, with 10 bases lying between them. Germline CDR1 LNHDA, CDR2 SQIVND (reference sequence). In DNA, the CDR3 is TGTGCCAGTAGTATATACAGGGATAACAATGAGCAGTTCTTC. It yields the protein CASSIYRDNNEQFF.

The chain has TRBV6-4 and TRBJ2-2; 11 bases fit TRBD2. This CDR3 region has 17 residues. V trimming: 5 bases; J trimming: 0 bases; junction bases outside the gene matches: 5. Germline assignment: CDR1 MRHNA and CDR2 SNTAGT. The CDR3, as DNA: TGTGCCAGCAGTTTGTCTAGCGGGGGGTCGAACACCGGGGAGCTGTTTTTT. It encodes CASSLSSGGSNTGELFF.

The chain is built from TRBV29-1 and TRBJ2-3, with 7 bases identical to TRBD2. The CDR3 is 15 residues long. Germline CDR1 reads SQVTM; CDR2 reads ANQGSEA. The V and J ends lost 2 bases and 2 bases, in that order; junction bases with no gene match: 7. In DNA form, the CDR3 reads TGCAGCGTTGAAAATCAAGGACTAGACACAGATACGCAGTATTTT. Its translation: CSVENQGLDTDTQYF.

The chain carries TRBV18 and TRBJ1-5, with no clear D. CDR3 length: 15 amino acids. V shed 2 bases and J shed 0 bases, with 8 bases lying between them. CDR1 and CDR2 from the germline V gene are KGHSH and LQKENI. The CDR3 DNA is TGTGCCAGCTCACCAGAACAGAATAGCAATCAGCCCCAGCATTTT. This gives the protein CASSPEQNSNQPQHF.

The count of this clone is one. The chain joins TRBV19 to TRBJ1-1; 9 bases agree with TRBD1. V lost 5 bases and J lost 11; bases outside the gene matches: 15. The CDR3 has 15 amino acids. From germline, CDR1 is LNHDA and CDR2 SQIVND (reference sequence). The CDR3 DNA follows: TGTGCCAGTAGTCTTCCGGGACAGGGAAACACGTTGGCTTTCTTT. This codes for CASSLPGQGNTLAFF.

The V gene is TRBV4-1, the J gene TRBJ1-1; D gene ambiguous. Trimming stripped 0 bases from V and 4 bases from J, with 15 bases between. This CDR3 is built from 16 residues. CDR1 and CDR2 (germline): MGHRA, YSYEKL. The CDR3 sequence is CASSQDGRAGSTEAFF. DNA of the CDR3: TGCGCCAGCAGCCAAGATGGCCGGGCGGGGAGCACTGAAGCTTTCTTT.

The chain recombines TRBV2 with TRBJ1-2; 8 nucleotides agree with TRBD1. Germline CDR1 is SNHLY and CDR2 is FYNNEI. Trimming cost V 0 bases and J 4 bases; bases outside gene matches: 7. This CDR3 contains 16 residues. In DNA, the CDR3 is TGTGCCAGCAGTGAAGCGCGGGGTGGGACAGGCTATGGCTACACCTTC. Translating gives CASSEARGGTGYGYTF.

CDR3 residues: CASSSGTSGSGYNEQFF. The CDR3 nucleotides read TGCGCCAGCAGCTCCGGGACTAGCGGGAGTGGGTACAATGAGCAGTTCTTC. The genes are TRBV5-1 and TRBJ2-1, with 14 positions matching TRBD2. This CDR3 comprises 17 residues. Trimming removed 3 bases from V and 4 bases from J; junction bases left unmatched: 6. Germline V gene lookup returns CDR1 SGHRS and CDR2 YFSETQ.

The chain links TRBV27 to TRBJ2-7; TRBD2 agrees at 7 bases. Trimming at V came to 5 bases and at J to 3 bases, leaving 19 bases not matched to a gene. The V gene's germline CDR1 is MNHEY and CDR2 SMNVEV (reference sequence). This CDR3 comprises 18 residues. CDR3 nucleotide sequence: TGTGCCAGCAGTGCCATAACGGGAGGCCCTCTAATTTTCTACGAGCAGTACTTC. Translation gives CASSAITGGPLIFYEQYF.

The V and J genes are TRBV5-4 and TRBJ2-2; D remains unclear. The V end lost 4 bases, the J end lost 6 bases, and 19 bases lay between the germline ends. Germline V CDR1 and CDR2: SGHNT, YYREEE (reference sequence). CDR3 size: 16 residues. The CDR3 nucleotides are TGTGCCAGCAGCCCGGCGAGCCCCAGGTCTGCCGGGGAGCTGTTTTTT. It specifies CASSPASPRSAGELFF.

The chain links TRBV27 to TRBJ1-5, with a weak D call TRBD1 (5 bases). The V end lost 0 bases, the J end lost 5 bases, and 11 bases lay between the germline ends. CDR3 length equals 15 residues. The germline V gene has CDR1 MNHEY and CDR2 SMNVEV (reference sequence). The CDR3 reads CASSLSGGGYQPQHF. Here the CDR3 DNA reads TGTGCCAGCAGTTTATCCGGGGGGGGTTATCAGCCCCAGCATTTT.

V and J are TRBV2 and TRBJ2-3, with TRBD1 as a possible D gene (6 bases). Germline CDR1 and CDR2: SNHLY and FYNNEI. The CDR3 has 15 amino acids. The V end was cut by 8 bases, the J end by 4 bases, with 19 bases between. CDR3 nucleotide sequence: TGTGCCAGCTGCTTGAATGAGGGGGTCGCAGATACGCAGTATTTT. This gives the protein CASCLNEGVADTQYF.

The chain links TRBV6-1 to TRBJ1-2; the D gene is possibly TRBD1 (5 bases). Germline V gives CDR1 MNHNS, CDR2 SASEGT. CDR3 length: 13 amino acids. The germline V and J ends were trimmed by 8 bases and 6 bases, with 16 bases remaining between them. CDR3 region: CASERLTANGYTF. The CDR3, as DNA: TGTGCCAGCGAACGACTGACAGCAAATGGCTACACCTTC.

The chain employs TRBV5-1 and TRBJ2-7; TRBD1 aligns across 11 bases. V shed 1 base and J 4 bases; nucleotides not matched to a gene: 4. The CDR3 length is 15 residues. Germline loops: CDR1 SGHRS, CDR2 YFSETQ. In DNA, the CDR3 is TGCGCCAGCAGCTTGTCCGGGACAGGGGGTTACGAGCAGTACTTC. As protein: CASSLSGTGGYEQYF.

This clone was counted only a few times. The chain links TRBV2 to TRBJ1-6, with no clear D. V was shortened by 7 bases and J by 5 bases, with 15 bases between the two germline ends. Germline V gene lookup returns CDR1 SNHLY and CDR2 FYNNEI. The CDR3 sequence is 15 residues long. The CDR3, as DNA: TGTGCCAGCACTCGGCGGGGAATGGATAATTCACCCCTCCACTTT. It is translated as CASTRRGMDNSPLHF.

The chain is built from TRBV2 and TRBJ2-2; D is perhaps TRBD2 (6 bases). The germline gives CDR1 SNHLY, CDR2 FYNNEI. The CDR3 sequence is 15 residues long. V was shortened by 3 bases and J by 4 bases, with 12 bases between the two germline ends. The chain's CDR3 is CASSDGEAGTGELFF. The CDR3 DNA sequence: TGTGCCAGCAGTGACGGGGAGGCAGGCACCGGGGAGCTGTTTTTT.

The rearrangement links TRBV18 to TRBJ2-5; a weak D match, TRBD1 (5 bases). V lost 1 base to trimming and J lost 7 bases, with 10 bases between them. CDR1 is KGHSH and CDR2 is LQKENI in the germline V gene. This CDR3 is 13 amino acids long. The CDR3 DNA sequence: TGTGCCAGCTCACCACAGTCTAGGGGGACCCAGTACTTC. The encoded protein is CASSPQSRGTQYF.

This clone was observed a handful of times. V gene TRBV28 combines with J gene TRBJ2-1; D perhaps matches TRBD2 (5 bases). The CDR3 extends over 13 amino acids. V was trimmed by 6 bases and J by 6 bases, leaving 12 bases between them. Looked up from germline, CDR1 is MDHEN and CDR2 is SYDVKM. The CDR3 loop reads CASRLQAGNEQFF. The CDR3 bases are TGTGCCAGCAGACTCCAGGCGGGCAATGAGCAGTTCTTC.

The chain joins TRBV27 to TRBJ2-7, with 11 bases matching TRBD1. The CDR3 has 13 amino acids. Trimming at V came to 5 bases and at J to 3 bases, leaving 0 bases not matched to a gene. Germline loops: CDR1 MNHEY, CDR2 SMNVEV (reference sequence). In DNA, the CDR3 is TGTGCCAGCAGTGGGACAGGGGGCTACGAGCAGTACTTC. It translates to CASSGTGGYEQYF.

V and J are TRBV6-5 and TRBJ2-7, with 12 bases identical to TRBD2. CDR3 size: 15 residues. After removal of 6 bases from V and 4 bases from J, the junction contained 7 bases not matched to a gene. Germline V gene sequence: CDR1 MNHEY, CDR2 SVGAGI. CDR3 sequence (DNA): TGTGCCAGCAGACAACTAGCGGGAGGTTATTACGAGCAGTACTTC. Translating it yields CASRQLAGGYYEQYF.

This chain's CDR3 is CASRLPRTIPVLYGYTF. CDR3 DNA: TGCGCCAGCAGACTCCCTCGGACAATACCCGTTCTGTATGGCTACACCTTC. The chain links TRBV10-1 to TRBJ1-2; D perhaps matches TRBD1 (5 bases). Germline V gene lookup returns CDR1 WNHNN and CDR2 SYGVQD (reference sequence). CDR3 length: 17 amino acids. V was cut by 6 bases and J by 5 bases, with 25 bases left in between.